Listed here are 28 T cell receptor beta chains from one sample, sequenced in a study of blood T cell repertoires in COVID-19. The assay was immunoSEQ multiplex PCR, and TCRdb's table has in-frame clones only and misses some. The repertoire holds more than 110,000 clones, with 65% to 85% as singletons. The sequencing input was peripheral blood. The receptors were gathered from a woman in her fifties or sixties with acute or convalescent COVID-19.

The rearrangement joins TRBV28 to TRBJ2-5, with 7 bases aligning to TRBD2. With V trimmed by 1 base and J by 2 bases, 1 base remained unmatched. This CDR3 is built from 14 residues. Germline V gene sequence: CDR1 MDHEN, CDR2 SYDVKM. The CDR3 sequence: CASSLYSGQETQYF. The CDR3 nucleotides read TGTGCCAGCAGTTTATATAGCGGGCAAGAGACCCAGTACTTC.

This clone was counted only a few times. The chain recombines TRBV30 with TRBJ1-5; weak D call: TRBD1 (6 bases). Trimming removed 2 bases at V and 3 bases at J, with 8 bases between. The CDR3 consists of 13 residues. Germline assignment: CDR1 GTSNPN and CDR2 SVGIG (reference sequence). CDR3 in amino acids: CAWSSGVNQPQHF. For the CDR3, the DNA is TGTGCCTGGAGTTCAGGGGTCAATCAGCCCCAGCATTTT.

The rearrangement uses TRBV5-1 and TRBJ1-4; D is ambiguous. Between the trimmed V and J ends, which lost 0 bases and 8 bases, there was a span of 11 bases. This CDR3 spans 14 amino acids. Germline-derived CDR1 and CDR2 are SGHRS and YFSETQ. The CDR3 sequence: CASSLGGLGEKLFF. In DNA form, the CDR3 reads TGCGCCAGCAGCTTGGGAGGGCTGGGCGAAAAACTGTTTTTT.

CDR3 region: CASSSLGQDYEQYF. In nucleotides, the CDR3 is TGTGCCAGCAGTTCGTTGGGACAGGACTACGAGCAGTACTTC. V gene TRBV27 combines with J gene TRBJ2-7; 8 nucleotides line up with TRBD1. Germline CDR1 reads MNHEY; CDR2 reads SMNVEV (reference sequence). This CDR3 is built from 14 residues. After removal of 4 bases from V and 3 bases from J, the junction contained 5 bases not matched to a gene.

The chain uses TRBV7-8 and TRBJ2-7; perhaps TRBD1 as D (5 bases). Germline-derived CDR1 and CDR2 are SGHVS and FQNEAQ. Trimming took 3 bases from V and 0 from J, leaving 12 bases between them. The CDR3 covers 15 residues. The CDR3 sequence: CASSFLGPSSYEQYF. CDR3 nucleotide sequence: TGTGCCAGCAGCTTTCTGGGGCCCAGCTCCTACGAGCAGTACTTC.

The chain carries TRBV5-5 and TRBJ2-7, with D possibly TRBD1 on 6 matching bases. The V and J ends lost 1 base and 3 bases respectively, with 14 bases between them. Germline-derived CDR1 and CDR2 are SGHKS and YYEKEE (reference sequence). The CDR3 is 15 amino acids. CDR3 coding DNA: TGTGCCAGCAGCTTGAGGGGACAATCGCACTACGAGCAGTACTTC. It is translated as CASSLRGQSHYEQYF.

The rearrangement joins TRBV2 to TRBJ1-5, with no clear D. V lost 4 bases and J lost 7, with 11 bases in between. The CDR3 runs 13 residues. The germline gives CDR1 SNHLY, CDR2 FYNNEI. The CDR3 sequence is CASSAEVGQPQHF. The DNA for the CDR3 is TGTGCCAGCAGTGCGGAGGTTGGACAGCCCCAGCATTTT.

The V call is TRBV4-1, the J call TRBJ2-2, with D perhaps TRBD2 (5 bases). The length of the CDR3 is 16 residues. Germline loops: CDR1 MGHRA, CDR2 YSYEKL. V was cut by 1 base and J by 6 bases, with 15 bases left in between. CDR3 loop: CASSQALWAGPGELFF. CDR3 in DNA: TGCGCCAGCAGCCAAGCCTTGTGGGCGGGTCCCGGGGAGCTGTTTTTT.

The chain recombines TRBV20-1 with TRBJ2-1; 12 bases line up with TRBD2. The V segment lost 3 bases and the J segment 6 bases; nucleotides outside the gene matches: 9. Germline lookup yields CDR1 DFQATT and CDR2 SNEGSKA (reference sequence). The CDR3 runs 16 residues. CDR3 sequence (DNA): TGCAGTGCTAGTCCCCCTAGCGGGAGGGGGGGCAATGAGCAGTTCTTC. Translated, it gives CSASPPSGRGGNEQFF.

This rearrangement joins TRBV10-2 to TRBJ2-1; the D gene is possibly TRBD1 (5 bases). The CDR3 consists of 14 residues. Trimming removed 6 bases at V and 0 bases at J, with 9 bases between. Germline CDR1 WSHSY, CDR2 SAAADI. The CDR3 sequence: CASRHRSSYNEQFF. CDR3 DNA: TGCGCCAGCAGACACAGGAGCTCCTACAATGAGCAGTTCTTC.

The V gene is TRBV29-1, the J gene TRBJ1-5; the D gene is possibly TRBD1 (5 bases). Germline assignment: CDR1 SQVTM and CDR2 ANQGSEA. The germline V and J ends were trimmed by 5 bases and 4 bases, with 15 bases remaining between them. The CDR3 spans 14 residues. The CDR3 sequence: CSVKPGGDNQPQHF. CDR3 nucleotides: TGCAGCGTTAAACCAGGAGGGGATAATCAGCCCCAGCATTTT.

This chain connects TRBV11-2 to TRBJ1-3, with a tentative D call TRBD1 (6 bases). Germline CDR1 SGHAT, CDR2 FQNNGV. The CDR3 consists of 16 residues. Trimming left V 1 base short and J 4 bases short, with 14 bases between. The CDR3 region is CASSLALTGPGNTIYF. The CDR3 DNA follows: TGTGCCAGCAGCTTAGCCCTGACAGGTCCGGGAAACACCATATATTTT. Full variable domain (missing parts from reference TRBV11-2 and TRBJ1-3): EAGVAQSPRYKIIEKRQSVAFWCNPISGHATLYWYQQILGQGPKLLIQFQNNGVVDDSQLPKDRFSAERLKGVDSTLKIQPAKLEDSAVYLCASSLALTGPGNTIYFGEGSWLTVV.

The chain joins TRBV29-1 to TRBJ2-1; 12 positions match TRBD2. With 7 bases clipped from V and 0 bases from J, the junction kept 10 bases outside the gene matches. The CDR3 is 17 amino acids. Looked up from germline, CDR1 is SQVTM and CDR2 is ANQGSEA. For the CDR3, the DNA is TGCAGCGGTGAGACTAGCGGGAGAGGAATCTCCTACAATGAGCAGTTCTTC. Translating it yields CSGETSGRGISYNEQFF.

J is TRBJ2-3 and V is TRBV7-2; D is undetermined. V was trimmed by 5 bases and J by 2 bases, leaving 11 bases between them. This CDR3 is 14 amino acids long. Germline V gene data show CDR1 as SGHTA and CDR2 as FQGNSA. CDR3 DNA: TGTGCCAGCAGCCTAGGCCTACTCACAGATACGCAGTATTTT. Protein product: CASSLGLLTDTQYF.

This chain links TRBV7-9 with TRBJ1-4, with TRBD1 matching over 7 bases. Trimming removed 5 bases from V and 7 bases from J; junction bases left unmatched: 7. The CDR3 runs 14 residues. Germline loops: CDR1 SEHNR, CDR2 FQNEAQ (reference sequence). The CDR3 reads CASSPGQDPEKLFF. CDR3 nucleotides: TGTGCCAGCAGCCCTGGACAGGACCCTGAAAAACTGTTTTTT.

For this clone: At one end the junction does not follow the germline gene, possibly because of a read error. This chain links TRBV7-7 with TRBJ1-5; 9 bases fit TRBD1. This CDR3 has 17 residues. Per germline, CDR1 SSHAT and CDR2 FNYEAQ (reference sequence). The chain's CDR3 is CASSEGNGTGIFQPQHF. The CDR3 region has the DNA TGTGCTAGCAGCGAAGGGAATGGGACAGGGATTTTCCAGCCCCAGCATTTT.

CDR3 region: CASSAFGLAGGPGTDTQYF. DNA for the CDR3: TGTGCCAGCAGTGCCTTCGGACTAGCGGGAGGGCCTGGGACAGATACGCAGTATTTT. This sequence joins TRBV6-4 and TRBJ2-3; 15 bases map to TRBD2. Germline assignment: CDR1 MRHNA and CDR2 SNTAGT. The CDR3 extends over 19 amino acids. J was trimmed by 3 bases and V by 4 bases; bases with no gene match: 11.

The genes are TRBV2 and TRBJ2-7; 8 bases fit TRBD2. From germline, CDR1 is SNHLY and CDR2 FYNNEI. There are 16 residues in the CDR3. Losses at the gene ends were 1 base for V and 0 bases for J; bases not matched to a gene: 5. The CDR3 region has the DNA TGTGCCAGCAGTGAAGATTCTAGCGGGTTCTCCTACGAGCAGTACTTC. Translation: CASSEDSSGFSYEQYF.

The chain joins TRBV28 to TRBJ2-3, with 12 bases aligning to TRBD2. This CDR3 has 15 amino acids. The trim removed 2 bases at V and 3 bases at J, leaving 0 bases unmatched. Germline CDR1 is MDHEN and CDR2 is SYDVKM. The CDR3 DNA reads as TGTGCCAGCAGTTTAGGGACTAGCGGGACAGATACGCAGTATTTT. It encodes CASSLGTSGTDTQYF.

V and J are TRBV28 and TRBJ1-1; D is unresolved. CDR1 MDHEN and CDR2 SYDVKM come from the germline V gene. The length of the CDR3 is 13 residues. V dropped 3 bases and J dropped 4 bases, with 9 bases sitting between them. The CDR3 nucleotides are TGTGCCAGCAGTTTTGTCCGGGTCACTGAAGCTTTCTTT. Its translation is CASSFVRVTEAFF.

This clone has only one observation. V is TRBV9 and J is TRBJ2-5, with TRBD1 matching over 11 bases. This CDR3 spans 13 amino acids. V was clipped by 4 bases and J by 7 bases; unmatched bases: 3. Germline CDR1 reads SGDLS; CDR2 reads YYNGEE. DNA of the CDR3: TGTGCCAGCAGCACCGGGACAGGGGGGACCCAGTACTTC. This translates into CASSTGTGGTQYF.

The rearrangement links TRBV28 to TRBJ2-5; D remains ambiguous. The CDR3 has 13 amino acids. Germline lookup yields CDR1 MDHEN and CDR2 SYDVKM. The V end lost 6 bases, the J end lost 4 bases, and 12 bases lay between the germline ends. CDR3 bases: TGTGCCAGCAGGTACAGAACCCTAGAGACCCAGTACTTC. Its protein product is CASRYRTLETQYF.

V usage is TRBV7-9 and J usage is TRBJ2-5, with a tentative D call TRBD2 (6 bases). The CDR3 consists of 13 residues. The germline V and J ends were trimmed by 5 bases and 5 bases, with 12 bases remaining between them. Germline V gene data show CDR1 as SEHNR and CDR2 as FQNEAQ (reference sequence). In nucleotides, the CDR3 is TGTGCCAGCAGCCCCGGGACTTGGGAGACCCAGTACTTC. It encodes CASSPGTWETQYF.

The chain uses TRBV6-1 and TRBJ1-5; 9 positions match TRBD1. V shed 2 bases and J 7 bases; nucleotides not matched to a gene: 12. CDR1 MNHNS and CDR2 SASEGT come from the germline V gene. CDR3 length: 17 amino acids. The CDR3 loop is CASSEPRPDRGDQPQHF. The CDR3 DNA reads TGTGCCAGCAGTGAACCGCGGCCCGACAGGGGGGACCAGCCCCAGCATTTT.

This chain links TRBV28 with TRBJ1-3; 7 bases match TRBD1. CDR1 MDHEN and CDR2 SYDVKM come from the germline V gene. V lost 6 bases to trimming and J lost 0 bases; unmatched junction nucleotides: 14. The CDR3 spans 18 residues. This CDR3 is CASRVGTALQFSGNTIYF. CDR3 bases: TGTGCCAGCAGAGTTGGGACAGCCCTTCAATTCTCTGGAAACACCATATATTTT.

The rearrangement joins TRBV21-1 to TRBJ2-7; the listed D gene, TRBD2, was not tested against the DNA. TRBV21-1 is marked as a pseudogene. The CDR3 has 13 residues. This chain's CDR3 is CASSNGGPYEQYF. The CDR3 nucleotides are TGTGCCAGCAGCAACGGGGGGCCCTACGAGCAGTACTTC.

The V gene is TRBV6-5, the J gene TRBJ1-2; 9 bases align to TRBD1. The germline V gene encodes CDR1 MNHEY and CDR2 SVGAGI. The CDR3 has 15 amino acids. Trimming took 6 bases from V and 5 from J; bases not matched to a gene: 10. The CDR3 nucleotides are TGTGCCAGCAGCACCGGGACAGGGATCCCTTATGGCTACACCTTC. It yields the protein CASSTGTGIPYGYTF.

This clone was seen a single time. This chain links TRBV5-4 with TRBJ1-1; D is unclear. The V and J ends lost 2 bases and 0 bases respectively, with 5 bases between them. The germline V gene has CDR1 SGHNT and CDR2 YYREEE (reference sequence). CDR3 size: 13 residues. The CDR3 is CASSFVLNTEAFF. CDR3 coding DNA: TGTGCCAGCAGCTTCGTCCTGAACACTGAAGCTTTCTTT.